The next 28 T cell receptor beta chains were all read from a single sample in a study of T cells expressing NK-cell markers. Using the 5' RACE reads, TCRdb records one entry per CDR3 protein without DNA. This specimen shows a few hundred thousand distinct CDR3 sequences; the ten leading clones hold 5.2%. Sequencing was performed on blood T cells: a sorted CD56 or NKG2C T cell subset, CD4+ or CD8+ T cells, or bulk PBMC T cells (not recorded which). These receptors were obtained from a man aged 18-70 years in good health.

The rearrangement uses TRBV20-1 and TRBJ2-7; TCRdb returns TRBD1, unconfirmable since there is no DNA. Per germline, CDR1 DFQATT and CDR2 SNEGSKA (reference sequence). This CDR3 is 14 amino acids long. The CDR3 here is CSAITGTGAYEQYF.

V gene TRBV20-1 combines with J gene TRBJ1-2; there is no DNA to check the TCRdb D call of TRBD1. The V gene's germline CDR1 is DFQATT and CDR2 SNEGSKA (reference sequence). The CDR3 consists of 16 residues. The CDR3 here is CSARDQEQGVNYGYTF.

This chain joins TRBV20-1 and TRBJ1-2; with no DNA, the TCRdb D assignment of TRBD1 cannot be verified. The CDR3 runs to 17 residues. Germline values: CDR1 DFQATT, CDR2 SNEGSKA (reference sequence). This chain's CDR3 is CSARGADRGARNYGYTF.

The chain combines TRBV29-1 with TRBJ1-2. This CDR3 is built from 12 residues. Germline V CDR1 and CDR2: SQVTM, ANQGSEA. This CDR3 reads CSIIIDKYGYTF. The entire variable domain, with the rest obtained from reference TRBV29-1 and TRBJ1-2, is as follows: SAVISQKPSRDICQRGTSLTIQCQVDSQVTMMFWYRQQPGQSLTLIATANQGSEATYESGFVIDKFPISRPNLTFSTLTVSNMSPEDSSIYLCSIIIDKYGYTFGSGTRLTVV.

This chain joins TRBV29-1 and TRBJ2-3; checking the TCRdb D call of TRBD1 is not possible without DNA. There are 14 residues in the CDR3. Germline-derived CDR1 and CDR2 are SQVTM and ANQGSEA. CDR3 residues: CSVEGVRHKLTQYF.

CDR3 sequence: CSATQEGYGYTF. The V call is TRBV20-1, the J call TRBJ1-2. The CDR3 length is 12 residues. The V gene's germline CDR1 is DFQATT and CDR2 SNEGSKA (reference sequence).

The chain links TRBV28 to TRBJ1-3. The CDR3 length is 13 residues. The V gene's germline CDR1 is MDHEN and CDR2 SYDVKM. CDR3 sequence reads: CASREGAGNTIYF.

The J gene is TRBJ1-3, the V gene TRBV18. The CDR3 sequence is 15 residues long. Looked up from germline, CDR1 is KGHSH and CDR2 is LQKENI. CDR3 in amino acids: CASSPTERGGNTIYF. Full variable domain (missing parts from reference TRBV18 and TRBJ1-3): NAGVMQNPRHLVRRRGQEARLRCSPMKGHSHVYWYRQLPEEGLKFMVYLQKENIIDESGMPKERFSAEFPKEGPSILRIQQVVRGDSAAYFCASSPTERGGNTIYFGEGSWLTVV.

The chain links TRBV12-5 to TRBJ2-3; TCRdb's D call of TRBD1 is untestable without DNA. Germline CDR1 LGHNT, CDR2 FRNRAP. The CDR3 is 14 residues long. Here the CDR3 reads CASGLDRVGDTQYF. The full variable domain, rest sourced from reference TRBV12-5 and TRBJ2-3, is DARVTQTPRHKVTEMGQEVTMRCQPILGHNTVFWYRQTMMQGLELLAYFRNRAPLDDSGMPKDRFSAEMPDATLATLKIQPSEPRDSAVYFCASGLDRVGDTQYFGPGTRLTVL.

The chain couples TRBV15 to TRBJ2-7; the TRBD1 assignment by TCRdb is unverifiable without DNA. The germline CDR1 and CDR2 sequences are LNHNV and YYDKDF (reference sequence). The CDR3 runs to 16 residues. CDR3 in amino acids: CATSRDEGNRGYEQYF.

The chain recombines TRBV20-1 with TRBJ1-5. This CDR3 has 13 amino acids. Germline CDR1 and CDR2: DFQATT and SNEGSKA (reference sequence). The CDR3 reads CSARIGENQPQHF.

V usage is TRBV12-3 or TRBV12-4 and J usage is TRBJ2-3. The CDR3 is 19 amino acids. CDR3 loop: CASKLSRWEHSAYTDTQYF.

CDR3 amino acids: CASGRGRGMNTEAFF. The V call is TRBV2, the J call TRBJ1-1; TCRdb returns TRBD1, unconfirmable since there is no DNA. Looked up from germline, CDR1 is SNHLY and CDR2 is FYNNEI. This CDR3 is built from 15 residues.

The chain recombines TRBV21-1 with TRBJ1-1. TRBV21-1 corresponds to a pseudogene. The CDR3 consists of 11 residues. The CDR3 sequence: CARTENTEAFF.

The chain joins TRBV20-1 to TRBJ1-6. CDR1 and CDR2 (germline): DFQATT, SNEGSKA (reference sequence). The CDR3 is made up of 13 amino acids. Here the CDR3 reads CSARSSLGSPLHF.

The rearrangement joins TRBV3-1 to TRBJ2-5. The CDR3 sequence is 13 residues long. CDR1 is LGHDT and CDR2 is YNNKEL in the germline V gene (reference sequence). The CDR3: CASRFQAQETQYF.

This chain links TRBV20-1 with TRBJ1-2. The CDR3 has 11 amino acids. CDR1 is DFQATT, CDR2 SNEGSKA, per germline (reference sequence). CDR3 amino acids: CSAFFTGGYTF.

This chain links TRBV9 with TRBJ1-2. The CDR3 consists of 16 residues. Germline CDR1 is SGDLS and CDR2 is YYNGEE. CDR3 region: CASSVGDPRKNYGYTF. Supplemented by reference TRBV9 and TRBJ1-2, the full variable domain reads DSGVTQTPKHLITATGQRVTLRCSPRSGDLSVYWYQQSLDQGLQFLIQYYNGEERAKGNILERFSAQQFPDLHSELNLSSLELGDSALYFCASSVGDPRKNYGYTFGSGTRLTVV.

The rearrangement joins TRBV12-3 or TRBV12-4 to TRBJ1-1; lacking DNA, the TRBD1 call made by TCRdb goes unchecked. There are 14 residues in the CDR3. CDR3 residues: CASSSTVGGTEAFF.

This chain joins TRBV4-2 and TRBJ2-2; with no DNA, the TCRdb D assignment of TRBD1 cannot be verified. This CDR3 comprises 18 residues. Germline CDR1 LGHNA, CDR2 YNFKEQ. The CDR3 region is CASSHYPLEAGWGGELFF.

The CDR3 here is CASSPNIGRRMNTEAFF. J is TRBJ1-1 and V is TRBV18. The CDR3 contains 17 residues. Germline V CDR1 and CDR2: KGHSH, LQKENI.

The V call is TRBV7-9, the J call TRBJ1-6. Germline V CDR1 and CDR2: SEHNR, FQNEAQ (reference sequence). The CDR3 is made up of 14 amino acids. CDR3 region: CASSFGRSNSPLHF.

The chain couples TRBV30 to TRBJ1-1; TCRdb names TRBD1, which stays unverified in the absence of DNA. From germline, CDR1 is GTSNPN and CDR2 SVGIG (reference sequence). The CDR3 spans 11 residues. The CDR3 protein is CAWMRGDEAFF.

The rearrangement uses TRBV20-1 and TRBJ2-3; TCRdb lists TRBD1, though no DNA is available to test this call. Germline-derived CDR1 and CDR2 are DFQATT and SNEGSKA (reference sequence). The CDR3 extends over 12 amino acids. CDR3 sequence: CSAVGGGDTQYF.

This chain links TRBV7-2 with TRBJ1-4. CDR3 length: 15 amino acids. In germline, CDR1 is SGHTA, CDR2 FQGNSA. CDR3 region: CASSLVWEPNEKLFF.

The rearrangement links TRBV4-2 to TRBJ2-5; TCRdb selects TRBD2, and the lack of DNA leaves this call unchecked. Germline CDR1 reads LGHNA; CDR2 reads YNFKEQ. The CDR3 sequence is 16 residues long. The CDR3 sequence is CASSQGGGRARETQYF.

The chain couples TRBV6-1 to TRBJ1-5. Germline V gives CDR1 MNHNS, CDR2 SASEGT. This CDR3 is 12 amino acids long. CDR3 amino acids: CASRATAQPQHF.

This CDR3 is CASSYDRSGTDTQYF. The rearrangement joins TRBV7-9 to TRBJ2-3; the TCRdb call, TRBD1, lacks DNA for checking. In germline, CDR1 is SEHNR, CDR2 FQNEAQ (reference sequence). This CDR3 spans 15 amino acids.